This section outlines one T cell receptor (beta chain) sequence together with its context. This entry belongs to a study of blood T cell repertoires in COVID-19. Method: immunoSEQ multiplex PCR; TCRdb's copy keeps in-frame clones and lacks some. The data hold approximately 49,000 clones, with approximately 91% observed a single time. Trimming removed 2 bases at V and 2 bases at J, with 16 bases between. Germline CDR1 and CDR2: GTSNPN and SVGIG (reference sequence). The CDR3 length is 16 residues. The sequence derives from a man in his fifties with active COVID-19. Sequencing was performed on peripheral blood. The chain is built from TRBV30 and TRBJ1-5, with no clear D. The CDR3 coding sequence is TGTGCCTGGAGTTGGCGGGTTAATCTTGGCAATCAGCCCCAGCATTTT. It translates to CAWSWRVNLGNQPQHF.